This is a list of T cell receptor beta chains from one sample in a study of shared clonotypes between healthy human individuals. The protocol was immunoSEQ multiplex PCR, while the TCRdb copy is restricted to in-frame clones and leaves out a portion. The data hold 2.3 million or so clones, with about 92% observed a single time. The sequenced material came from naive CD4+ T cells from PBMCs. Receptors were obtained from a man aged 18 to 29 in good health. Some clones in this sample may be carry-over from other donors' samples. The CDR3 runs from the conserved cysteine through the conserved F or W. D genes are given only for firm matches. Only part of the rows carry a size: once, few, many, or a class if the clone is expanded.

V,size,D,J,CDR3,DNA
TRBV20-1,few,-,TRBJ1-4,CSAKWEKLFF,TGCAGTGCTAAGTGGGAAAAACTGTTTTTT
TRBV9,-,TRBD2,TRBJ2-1,CASSVGTSGGDNEQFF,TGTGCCAGCAGCGTAGGGACTAGCGGGGGGGACAATGAGCAGTTCTTC
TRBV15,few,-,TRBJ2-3,CATSRVDTQYF,TGTGCCACCAGCAGAGTAGATACGCAGTATTTT
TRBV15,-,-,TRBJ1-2,CATSPRPQMRGYGYTF,TGTGCCACCAGCCCTCGCCCTCAGATGAGAGGCTATGGCTACACCTTC
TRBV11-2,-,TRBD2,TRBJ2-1,CASSLRGGISAEQFF,TGTGCCAGCAGCTTGCGGGGGGGGATCTCCGCTGAGCAGTTCTTC
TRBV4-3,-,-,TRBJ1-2,CASSQGAGGRTTNYGYTF,TGCGCCAGCAGCCAAGGGGCGGGGGGGAGGACCACTAACTATGGCTACACCTTC
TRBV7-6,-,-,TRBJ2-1,CASSSYRTWGQFF,TGTGCCAGCAGCTCGTACCGGACTTGGGGGCAGTTCTTC
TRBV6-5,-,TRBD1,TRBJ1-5,CASSRTGVYNQPQHF,TGTGCCAGCAGCCGAACAGGGGTATACAATCAGCCCCAGCATTTT
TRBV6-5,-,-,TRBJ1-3,CATRSPGKSGNTIYF,TGTGCCACGCGGAGCCCCGGAAAGTCTGGAAACACCATATATTTT
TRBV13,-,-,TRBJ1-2,CASSLVGRDYTF,TGTGCCAGCAGCTTAGTTGGCAGGGACTACACCTTC
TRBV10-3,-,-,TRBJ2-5,CAISDSGRETQYF,TGTGCCATCAGTGATTCGGGTCGGGAGACCCAGTACTTC
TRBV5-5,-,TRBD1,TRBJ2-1,CASSLPGQGIREQFF,TGTGCCAGCAGCTTACCGGGACAGGGAATCAGAGAGCAGTTCTTC
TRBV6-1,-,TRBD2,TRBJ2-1,CASSGVAGSSYNEQFF,TGTGCCAGCAGTGGAGTAGCGGGGAGCTCCTACAATGAGCAGTTCTTC
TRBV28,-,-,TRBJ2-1,CASITGADLGNEQFF,TGTGCCAGCATCACAGGAGCGGACCTAGGGAATGAGCAGTTCTTC
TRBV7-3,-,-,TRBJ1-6,CASSLSDSPNSPLHF,TGTGCCAGCAGCTTATCGGACAGCCCTAATTCACCCCTCCACTTT
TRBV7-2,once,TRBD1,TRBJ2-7,CASSRTGQGAPYEQYF,TGTGCCAGCAGCCGGACCGGACAGGGGGCCCCCTACGAGCAGTACTTC